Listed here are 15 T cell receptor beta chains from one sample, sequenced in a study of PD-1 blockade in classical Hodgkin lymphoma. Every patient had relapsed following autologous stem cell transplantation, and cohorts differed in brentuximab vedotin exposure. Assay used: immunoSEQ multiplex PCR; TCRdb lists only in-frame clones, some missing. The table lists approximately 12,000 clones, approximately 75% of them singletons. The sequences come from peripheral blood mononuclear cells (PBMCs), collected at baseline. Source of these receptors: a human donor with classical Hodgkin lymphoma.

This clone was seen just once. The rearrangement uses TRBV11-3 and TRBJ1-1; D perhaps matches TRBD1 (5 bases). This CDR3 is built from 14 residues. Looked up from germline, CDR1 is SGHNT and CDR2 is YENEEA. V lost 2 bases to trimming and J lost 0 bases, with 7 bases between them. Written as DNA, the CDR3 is TGTGCCAGCAGCTTAAGGGGAATGAACACTGAAGCTTTCTTT. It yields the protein CASSLRGMNTEAFF.

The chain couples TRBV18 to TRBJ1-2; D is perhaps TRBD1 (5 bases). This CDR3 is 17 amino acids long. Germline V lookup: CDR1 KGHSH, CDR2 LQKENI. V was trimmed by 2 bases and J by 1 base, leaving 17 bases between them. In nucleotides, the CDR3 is TGTGCCAGCTCACCATCGGCTTCCTGGGGGAGTAACTATGGCTACACCTTC. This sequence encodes CASSPSASWGSNYGYTF.

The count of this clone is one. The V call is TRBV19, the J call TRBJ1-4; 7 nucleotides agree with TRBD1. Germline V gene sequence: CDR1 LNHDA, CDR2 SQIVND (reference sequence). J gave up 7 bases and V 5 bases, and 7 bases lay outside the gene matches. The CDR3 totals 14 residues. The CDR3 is CASSGKGATEKLFF. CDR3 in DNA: TGTGCCAGTAGTGGCAAGGGGGCTACTGAAAAACTGTTTTTT.

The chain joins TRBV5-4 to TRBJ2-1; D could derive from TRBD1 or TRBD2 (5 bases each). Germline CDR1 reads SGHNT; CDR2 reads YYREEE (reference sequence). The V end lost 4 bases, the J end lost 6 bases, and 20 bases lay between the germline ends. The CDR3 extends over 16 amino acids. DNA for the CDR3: TGTGCCAGCAGCACTGGGACGGCAACCAACTCCAATGAGCAGTTCTTC. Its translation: CASSTGTATNSNEQFF.

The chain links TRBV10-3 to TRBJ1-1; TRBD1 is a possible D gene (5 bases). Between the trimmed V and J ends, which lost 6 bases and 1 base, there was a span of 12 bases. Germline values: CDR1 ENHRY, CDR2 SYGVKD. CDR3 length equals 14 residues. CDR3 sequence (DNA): TGTGCCATCAGCGGGACCTCCGCGAACACTGAAGCTTTCTTT. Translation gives CAISGTSANTEAFF.

CDR3 in DNA: TGCGCCAGCAGCCATGCTACAGTGGGGTACGAGCAGTACTTC. It yields the protein CASSHATVGYEQYF. The rearrangement joins TRBV4-3 to TRBJ2-7; D is uncertain. Germline loops: CDR1 LGHNA, CDR2 YSLEER. The CDR3 has 14 amino acids. V was shortened by 3 bases and J by 4 bases, with 13 bases between the two germline ends.

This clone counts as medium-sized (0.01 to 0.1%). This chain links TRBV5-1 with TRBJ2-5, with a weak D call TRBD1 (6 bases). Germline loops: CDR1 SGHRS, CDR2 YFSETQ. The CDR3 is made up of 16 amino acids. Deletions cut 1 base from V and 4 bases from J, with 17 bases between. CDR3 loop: CASSLTIRGPLETQYF. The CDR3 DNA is TGCGCCAGCAGCTTGACCATCAGGGGCCCGTTAGAGACCCAGTACTTC.

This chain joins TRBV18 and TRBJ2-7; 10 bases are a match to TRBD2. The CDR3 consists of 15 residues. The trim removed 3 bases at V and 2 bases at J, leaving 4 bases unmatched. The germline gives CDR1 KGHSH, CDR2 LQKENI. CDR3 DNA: TGTGCCAGCTCACCGGCTAGCGGGGGTACCTACGAGCAGTACTTC. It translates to CASSPASGGTYEQYF.

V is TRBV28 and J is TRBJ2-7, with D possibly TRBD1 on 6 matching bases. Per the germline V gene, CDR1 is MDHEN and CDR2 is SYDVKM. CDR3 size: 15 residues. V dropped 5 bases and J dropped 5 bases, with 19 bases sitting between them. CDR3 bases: TGTGCCAGCAGTCGTGCCGGGTCAGGGGTACACGAGCAGTACTTC. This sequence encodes CASSRAGSGVHEQYF.

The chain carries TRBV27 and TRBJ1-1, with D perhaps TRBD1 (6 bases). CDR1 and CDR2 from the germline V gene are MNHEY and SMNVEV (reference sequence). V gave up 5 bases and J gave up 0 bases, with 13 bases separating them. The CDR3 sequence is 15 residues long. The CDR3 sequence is CASSARRGMNTEAFF. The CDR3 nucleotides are TGTGCCAGCAGTGCCCGCAGGGGAATGAACACTGAAGCTTTCTTT.

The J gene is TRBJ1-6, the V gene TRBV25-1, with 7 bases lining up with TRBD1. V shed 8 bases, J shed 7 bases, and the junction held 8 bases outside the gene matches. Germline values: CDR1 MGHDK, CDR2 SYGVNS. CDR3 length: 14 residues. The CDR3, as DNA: TGTGCCAGCTCCGGGGACAGCTACAATTCACCCCTCCACTTT. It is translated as CASSGDSYNSPLHF.

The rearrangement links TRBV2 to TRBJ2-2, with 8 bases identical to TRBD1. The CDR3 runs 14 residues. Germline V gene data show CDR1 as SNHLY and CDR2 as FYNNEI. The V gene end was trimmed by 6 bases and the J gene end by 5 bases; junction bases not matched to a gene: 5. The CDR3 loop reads CASRADRATGELFF. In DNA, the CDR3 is TGTGCCAGCAGAGCGGACAGGGCGACCGGGGAGCTGTTTTTT.

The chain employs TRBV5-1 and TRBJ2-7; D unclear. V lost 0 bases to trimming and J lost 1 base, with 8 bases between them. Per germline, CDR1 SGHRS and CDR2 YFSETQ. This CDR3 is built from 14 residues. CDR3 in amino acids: CASSLAADSYEQYF. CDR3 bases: TGCGCCAGCAGCTTGGCCGCGGATTCCTACGAGCAGTACTTC.

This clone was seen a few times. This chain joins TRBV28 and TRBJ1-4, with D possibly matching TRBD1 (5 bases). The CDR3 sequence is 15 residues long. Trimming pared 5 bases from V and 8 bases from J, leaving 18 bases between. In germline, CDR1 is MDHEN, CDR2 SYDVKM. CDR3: CASSTNRGSGEKLFF. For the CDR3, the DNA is TGTGCCAGCAGTACGAACCGGGGCTCCGGGGAAAAACTGTTTTTT.

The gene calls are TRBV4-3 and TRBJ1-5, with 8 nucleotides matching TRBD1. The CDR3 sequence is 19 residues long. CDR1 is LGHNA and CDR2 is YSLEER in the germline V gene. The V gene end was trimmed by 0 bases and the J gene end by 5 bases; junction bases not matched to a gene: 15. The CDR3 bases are TGCGCCAGCAGCCAAGATATATGGACCCAGGGGGCGAACTATCAGCCCCAGCATTTT. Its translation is CASSQDIWTQGANYQPQHF.